This TCR beta chain came from a study of T cells after yellow fever vaccination. The study, taken as a whole, reports: Contaminating bulk clonotypes could be abundant in FACS-sorted repertoires. It was a small share of clonotypes that appeared in both CD4 and CD8 compartments.

TCRdb called the 5' RACE reads again in MiXCR, with one record for every CDR3 protein. The sample holds 300,000 to 350,000 distinct CDR3 sequences, 9.5% to 12% seen once. Note on this clonotype: Its cognate antigen is unknown.

Germline-derived CDR1 and CDR2 are SEHNR and FQNEAQ (reference sequence). J gave up 3 bases and V 4 bases, and 9 bases lay outside the gene matches. The CDR3 is 17 residues long. V and J are TRBV7-9 and TRBJ2-1; 10 nucleotides agree with TRBD2. The starting material was CD4+ T cells sorted from PBMCs, obtained 45 days after the yellow fever booster vaccination. This receptor was identified in a man between 18 and 29 years old who received the YFV17D yellow fever vaccine. The CDR3 spells CASSSRSSGGHYNEQFF. The CDR3, as DNA: TGTGCCAGCAGCTCTAGGTCTAGCGGGGGACACTACAATGAGCAGTTCTTC. The full variable domain, completed using reference TRBV7-9 and TRBJ2-1, is DTGVSQNPRHKITKRGQNVTFRCDPISEHNRLYWYRQTLGQGPEFLTYFQNEAQLEKSRLLSDRFSAERPKGSFSTLEIQRTEQGDSAMYLCASSSRSSGGHYNEQFFGPGTRLTVL.